The 23 T cell receptor beta chains reported below all come from one sample, sequenced in a study of cytotoxic CD8 clonotypes in ibrutinib-treated CLL (dated by TCRdb to the early 2020s). The time point label, as the study defines it: 24 months on ibrutinib. Library construction relied on the immunoSEQ multiplex PCR assay. TCRdb provides this immuneACCESS table in a form limited to in-frame rearrangements. Some clones are lacking; in checked studies, under half of them reflect an unresolved V gene, and why the rest are absent is not known. Present in this sample are under 300,000 clones, 60% to 75% of which were seen just once. Of the sample, roughly 15% is held by the ten largest clones. Sequenced material: PBMCs, taken after 24 months of ibrutinib treatment. These TCRs come from a human donor with chronic lymphocytic leukemia.

V is TRBV7-9 and J is TRBJ2-1, with D perhaps matching TRBD2 (6 bases). The V and J ends lost 2 bases and 7 bases respectively, with 15 bases between them. The CDR3 consists of 15 residues. Germline V gene data show CDR1 as SEHNR and CDR2 as FQNEAQ (reference sequence). The CDR3 loop is CASSLYRAGLNEQFF. In DNA, the CDR3 is TGTGCCAGCAGCTTATATCGGGCGGGGTTGAATGAGCAGTTCTTC.

The chain has TRBV27 and TRBJ2-7; D is perhaps TRBD1 (6 bases). The CDR3 length is 14 residues. The V gene's germline CDR1 is MNHEY and CDR2 SMNVEV (reference sequence). The germline V and J ends were trimmed by 2 bases and 6 bases, with 14 bases remaining between them. In nucleotides, the CDR3 is TGTGCCAGCAGTTTACTTGGGACACATACCGAGCAGTACTTC. It translates to CASSLLGTHTEQYF.

The V call is TRBV7-9, the J call TRBJ2-7; D is possibly TRBD1 (5 bases). The CDR3 has 13 amino acids. Trimming took off 5 bases at V and 3 bases at J, with 11 bases between the two ends. Germline assignment: CDR1 SEHNR and CDR2 FQNEAQ (reference sequence). CDR3 nucleotide sequence: TGTGCCAGCAGCCCAGCTGACAGCTACGAGCAGTACTTC. It codes for CASSPADSYEQYF.

The chain combines TRBV27 with TRBJ1-1, with D hard to call. Between the trimmed V and J ends, which lost 6 bases and 1 base, there was a span of 12 bases. Germline CDR1 is MNHEY and CDR2 is SMNVEV (reference sequence). This CDR3 is 14 amino acids long. The CDR3 region is CASRKDGKNTEAFF. DNA for the CDR3: TGTGCCAGCAGGAAGGACGGAAAGAACACTGAAGCTTTCTTT.

V and J are TRBV7-2 and TRBJ1-2; D is perhaps TRBD1 (6 bases). Germline CDR1 SGHTA, CDR2 FQGNSA. Trimming stripped 6 bases from V and 5 bases from J, with 10 bases between. This CDR3 comprises 12 residues. CDR3 residues: CASSKGGYGYTF. The CDR3 nucleotides read TGTGCCAGCAGTAAAGGGGGTTATGGCTACACCTTC. Using reference TRBV7-2 and TRBJ1-2 for the parts outside the CDR3, the full variable domain is GAGVSQSPSNKVTEKGKDVELRCDPISGHTALYWYRQSLGQGLEFLIYFQGNSAPDKSGLPSDRFSAERTGGSVSTLTIQRTQQEDSAVYLCASSKGGYGYTFGSGTRLTVV.

In DNA, the CDR3 is TGCGCCAGCAGCCCTGGGCGACAGGGGGTAAACAATGAGCAGTTCTTC. This sequence encodes CASSPGRQGVNNEQFF. The rearrangement links TRBV5-1 to TRBJ2-1; 9 nucleotides match TRBD1. There are 16 residues in the CDR3. J gave up 5 bases and V 4 bases, and 10 bases lay outside the gene matches. Per the germline V gene, CDR1 is SGHRS and CDR2 is YFSETQ.

A single count supports this clone. V usage is TRBV6-6 and J usage is TRBJ1-4, with D perhaps TRBD1 (6 bases). The CDR3 spans 15 residues. Looked up from germline, CDR1 is MNHNY and CDR2 is SVGAGI (reference sequence). V was trimmed by 8 bases and J by 0 bases, leaving 13 bases between them. The CDR3: CASGGRDATNEKLFF. The CDR3, as DNA: TGTGCCAGCGGGGGCAGGGACGCAACTAATGAAAAACTGTTTTTT.

The chain employs TRBV9 and TRBJ2-1, with 11 bases matching TRBD2. Germline V lookup: CDR1 SGDLS, CDR2 YYNGEE. The CDR3 has 15 amino acids. V dropped 7 bases and J dropped 4; count of bases not matched to a gene: 7. DNA of the CDR3: TGTGCCAGCTCTCAAGGACTAGCGGGTTACAATGAGCAGTTCTTC. Amino acids: CASSQGLAGYNEQFF.

The rearrangement links TRBV7-9 to TRBJ2-7; no clear D gene. V lost 7 bases, J lost 3 bases, and 16 bases lay in between. The CDR3 sequence is 14 residues long. Germline V lookup: CDR1 SEHNR, CDR2 FQNEAQ (reference sequence). In nucleotides, the CDR3 is TGTGCCAGCACCGAATCCCCGACGAGCTACGAGCAGTACTTC. Translation gives CASTESPTSYEQYF.

V usage is TRBV7-9 and J usage is TRBJ2-7; weak D call: TRBD1 (5 bases). The CDR3 contains 13 residues. Per the germline V gene, CDR1 is SEHNR and CDR2 is FQNEAQ (reference sequence). Trimming cost V 5 bases and J 0 bases, with 8 bases left between them. CDR3 sequence: CASSPDISYEQYF. The CDR3 nucleotides are TGTGCCAGCAGCCCGGACATCTCCTACGAGCAGTACTTC.

The rearrangement links TRBV10-1 to TRBJ2-5; TRBD1 or TRBD2 may be the D gene (5 bases each). The CDR3 sequence is 13 residues long. Trimming left V 6 bases short and J 5 bases short, with 13 bases between. The V gene's germline CDR1 is WNHNN and CDR2 SYGVQD (reference sequence). As DNA, the CDR3 is TGCGCCAGCAGACCTCAGGGAGAGGAGACCCAGTACTTC. Translated, it gives CASRPQGEETQYF.

This rearrangement joins TRBV30 to TRBJ2-5, with 7 bases that match TRBD1. The germline V gene encodes CDR1 GTSNPN and CDR2 SVGIG (reference sequence). J was trimmed by 5 bases and V by 2 bases; bases with no gene match: 11. The CDR3 is 15 amino acids. The CDR3 loop is CAWSRQGGDWETQYF. As DNA, the CDR3 is TGTGCCTGGAGTAGACAGGGTGGGGATTGGGAGACCCAGTACTTC.

In its sample, this clone was seen once. V is TRBV28 and J is TRBJ1-3, with D possibly being TRBD1 (5 bases). This CDR3 has 13 residues. Germline V gene sequence: CDR1 MDHEN, CDR2 SYDVKM. Trimming shortened V by 7 bases and J by 0 bases, and 7 bases separated the two germline ends. The CDR3 DNA follows: TGTGCCAGCAATGGGGGCTCTGGAAACACCATATATTTT. Encoded protein: CASNGGSGNTIYF.

The rearrangement joins TRBV5-1 to TRBJ1-5; 9 nucleotides agree with TRBD1. Germline loops: CDR1 SGHRS, CDR2 YFSETQ. This CDR3 region has 15 residues. Germline trimming cut 0 bases from V and 5 bases from J; bases unmatched to any gene: 3. The CDR3 sequence is CASSLGTGEYQPQHF. For the CDR3, the DNA is TGCGCCAGCAGCTTGGGGACAGGGGAGTATCAGCCCCAGCATTTT.

J is TRBJ2-7 and V is TRBV4-3; 7 bases fit TRBD2. The germline V gene has CDR1 LGHNA and CDR2 YSLEER. The ends lost 2 bases at V and 2 bases at J; junction bases unmatched: 3. The CDR3 runs to 14 residues. The CDR3 is CASSQQAGPYEQYF. The CDR3 DNA follows: TGCGCCAGCAGCCAACAAGCGGGACCCTACGAGCAGTACTTC.

J is TRBJ2-7 and V is TRBV5-8; 12 bases map to TRBD2. Germline V gene sequence: CDR1 SGHTS, CDR2 YDEGEE. The CDR3 contains 17 residues. With V trimmed by 4 bases and J by 6 bases, 14 bases remained unmatched. The CDR3 region is CASSLIYGLAGSGEQYF. CDR3 sequence (DNA): TGTGCCAGCAGCCTCATCTACGGACTAGCGGGATCTGGCGAGCAGTACTTC.

The chain links TRBV10-1 to TRBJ1-1, with a weak D call TRBD1 (6 bases). This CDR3 is 14 amino acids long. Between the trimmed V and J ends, which lost 0 bases and 2 bases, there was a span of 7 bases. Germline CDR1 reads WNHNN; CDR2 reads SYGVQD (reference sequence). The CDR3 sequence is CASSESGANTEAFF. CDR3 in DNA: TGCGCCAGCAGTGAGTCGGGGGCCAACACTGAAGCTTTCTTT.

This rearrangement joins TRBV9 to TRBJ2-5, with D maybe TRBD2 (6 bases). The germline gives CDR1 SGDLS, CDR2 YYNGEE. The V end was cut by 5 bases, the J end by 5 bases, with 19 bases between. This CDR3 is built from 15 residues. CDR3 in amino acids: CASSLWGTPGETQYF. CDR3 coding DNA: TGTGCCAGCAGTTTATGGGGGACTCCGGGGGAGACCCAGTACTTC.

The J gene is TRBJ2-7, the V gene TRBV2; 10 positions match TRBD2. Germline V CDR1 and CDR2: SNHLY, FYNNEI. With V trimmed by 8 bases and J by 3 bases, 7 bases remained unmatched. The CDR3 length is 14 residues. In DNA form, the CDR3 reads TGTGCCAGCGGGGGACAGCGGGAGGGCTACGAGCAGTACTTC. Translating gives CASGGQREGYEQYF.

This rearrangement joins TRBV5-1 to TRBJ1-1, with no clear D. V was pared by 4 bases and J by 5 bases, with 12 bases between. The CDR3 totals 13 residues. From germline, CDR1 is SGHRS and CDR2 YFSETQ. The CDR3: CASSPNRGTEAFF. CDR3 coding DNA: TGCGCCAGCAGCCCTAATAGAGGGACTGAAGCTTTCTTT.

The chain joins TRBV7-9 to TRBJ2-3; 14 positions agree with TRBD2. The germline V gene has CDR1 SEHNR and CDR2 FQNEAQ (reference sequence). After removal of 0 bases from V and 5 bases from J, the junction contained 7 bases not matched to a gene. This CDR3 has 18 residues. DNA for the CDR3: TGTGCCAGCAGCTTAGCCCCGGGACTAGCGGGAGCGGTAGATACGCAGTATTTT. Translated: CASSLAPGLAGAVDTQYF.

The V gene is TRBV6-5, the J gene TRBJ2-2; TRBD1 might be the D (5 bases). Germline assignment: CDR1 MNHEY and CDR2 SVGAGI. V dropped 8 bases and J dropped 1 base, with 8 bases sitting between them. CDR3 size: 13 residues. CDR3 in amino acids: CASRQKNTGELFF. CDR3 coding DNA: TGTGCCAGCCGACAGAAGAACACCGGGGAGCTGTTTTTT.

This clone appeared a single time. The rearrangement links TRBV18 to TRBJ1-1; D is unresolved. This CDR3 contains 15 residues. V lost 4 bases and J 3 bases, leaving 15 bases between the germline ends. Germline V CDR1 and CDR2: KGHSH, LQKENI. The chain's CDR3 is CASSRHTGRDTEAFF. In DNA form, the CDR3 reads TGTGCCAGCTCACGGCACACGGGTAGGGACACTGAAGCTTTCTTT.